The 13 T cell receptor beta chains below come from one sample, sequenced in a study of tumor-infiltrating lymphocytes in primary liver carcinoma. Joint extraction of RNA and DNA used 20-30 mg of bulk tissue that was unsorted. Total RNA amounting to 500 ng was the source from which TCR beta cDNA was made with a constant-region primer. Three-round nested multiplex PCR performed with slightly modified ARM-PCR produced the TCR beta libraries. A C-beta reverse primer was combined with TRBV1-TRBV30 forward primers in the first two PCR rounds, and each round had roughly 11 cycles. TCRdb re-analysed the multiplex PCR reads in MiXCR, keeping a single row per CDR3 protein. The sample lists roughly 70,000 distinct CDR3 sequences, about 71% occurring once. Sequenced: liver tumor tissue from sampling region 4. The subset is: tumor region T4, right-lateral pole. These receptors originate from a man in his forties or fifties with primary liver carcinoma and hepatitis B virus infection.

The rearrangement links TRBV7-8 to TRBJ1-2; no clear D gene. V lost 2 bases to trimming and J lost 7 bases, with 17 bases between them. CDR1 and CDR2 (germline): SGHVS, FQNEAQ. The CDR3 runs to 15 residues. CDR3 DNA sequence: TGTGCCAGCAGCTTAAGTTCCTCATTGACCTTTGGCTACACCTTC. It encodes CASSLSSSLTFGYTF. Based on the CDR3 plus reference TRBV7-8 and TRBJ1-2, the full variable domain is GAGVSQSPRYKVAKRGQDVALRCDPISGHVSLFWYQQALGQGPEFLTYFQNEAQLDKSGLPSDRFFAERPEGSVSTLKIQRTQQEDSAVYLCASSLSSSLTFGYTFGSGTRLTVV.

For this clonotype: The junction departs from germline at one end; a sequencing error may be responsible. The gene calls are TRBV12-5 and TRBJ2-3; either TRBD1 or TRBD2 may fit D (5 bases each). The germline gives CDR1 LGHNT, CDR2 FRNRAP. The CDR3 spans 15 residues. The CDR3 region has the DNA TGTGCCAGTGGTTCCGAACTGGGACGCACAGATACGCAGTATTTT. Residues: CASGSELGRTDTQYF.

Worth noting for this clonotype: One base away lies a much larger clone, so this may be a sequencing read error. V usage is TRBV29-1 and J usage is TRBJ2-2, with 7 bases fitting TRBD2. V trimming: 7 bases; J trimming: 5 bases; junction bases outside the gene matches: 13. The CDR3 totals 15 residues. Per germline, CDR1 SQVTM and CDR2 ANQGSEA. CDR3 nucleotides: TGCAGCGCGACCGGGACTAACGGGAGAACCGGGGAGCTGTTTTTT. Translating it yields CSATGTNGRTGELFF.

Worth noting for this clonotype: Mismatch with germline at one junction end may stem from a read error. The gene calls are TRBV14 and TRBJ1-6; possibly TRBD1 for D (6 bases). Germline V gives CDR1 SGHDN, CDR2 FVKESK. This CDR3 is built from 14 residues. The CDR3 sequence: CVSNHSGENSPLHF. CDR3 in DNA: TGTGTCAGCAACCACTCAGGGGAAAATTCACCACTCCACTTT.

Note on this clonotype: One end of the junction does not line up with germline, which may come from a read error. The chain joins TRBV2 to TRBJ2-6; 9 bases match TRBD1. The CDR3 has 18 amino acids. CDR1 and CDR2 (germline): SNHLY, FYNNEI. CDR3 in amino acids: CASSLQGASTSGANVLAF. The CDR3 coding sequence is TGTGCCAGCAGTTTACAGGGGGCTTCGACCTCTGGGGCCAACGTCCTGGCTTTC. The full variable domain, completed using reference TRBV2 and TRBJ2-6, is EPEVTQTPSHQVTQMGQEVILRCVPISNHLYFYWYRQILGQKVEFLVSFYNNEISEKSEIFDDQFSVERPDGSNFTLKIRSTKLEDSAMYFCASSLQGASTSGANVLAFGAGSRLTVL.

Worth noting for this clonotype: A clone one base away is much larger, so this may be a read error. The chain couples TRBV4-3 to TRBJ1-4; weak D call: TRBD1 (6 bases). V lost 0 bases to trimming and J lost 8 bases, with 10 bases between them. Germline loops: CDR1 LGHNA, CDR2 YSLEER. The CDR3 runs 14 residues. The CDR3 is CASSQEVGTEKLFF. CDR3 bases: TGCGCCAGCAGCCAAGAAGTCGGGACAGAAAAACTGTTTTTT.

As for this clonotype: Relative to the germline gene, one junction end is altered; a read error may explain this. The chain couples TRBV10-3 to TRBJ2-3; 16 bases line up with TRBD2. Germline V gives CDR1 ENHRY, CDR2 SYGVKD. The CDR3 length is 19 residues. The CDR3 protein is CVITGPGTSGRVDTDTQYF. The CDR3 nucleotides are TGTGTCATCACTGGACCCGGGACTAGCGGGAGGGTAGACACAGATACGCAGTATTTT.

Comments on this clonotype: This CDR3 fails to terminate in the conserved phenylalanine or tryptophan, so it likely reflects a read error. The genes are TRBV12-3 or TRBV12-4 and TRBJ2-7; TRBD1 matches 7 bases. CDR3 length: 19 residues. CDR3 region: CANSLGRGFVQGIDYEQYI. In DNA form, the CDR3 reads TGTGCCAACAGTTTAGGCCGAGGGTTTGTACAGGGGATTGATTACGAGCAGTACATC.

With regard to this clonotype: At one of its ends the junction is not consistent with the germline gene, which may arise from a read error. The chain is built from TRBV6-2 or TRBV6-3 and TRBJ1-5, with 7 bases fitting TRBD1. Per germline, CDR1 MNHEY and CDR2 SVGEGT. CDR3 length: 17 amino acids. The CDR3 sequence is CASAPTEGAYSSQPQHF. The DNA of the CDR3 is TGTGCCAGTGCCCCTACAGAGGGGGCGTATAGCAGTCAGCCCCAGCATTTT.

Concerning this clonotype: No conserved phenylalanine or tryptophan is present at the end of the CDR3, so a read error is the likely explanation. V usage is TRBV29-1 and J usage is TRBJ2-3, with D maybe TRBD2 (7 bases). This CDR3 is 13 amino acids long. From germline, CDR1 is SQVTM and CDR2 ANQGSEA. This CDR3 is CSIRTGGGDTQYL. The CDR3 DNA sequence: TGCAGTATCCGGACGGGGGGCGGAGATACGCAGTATTTG.

Here the CDR3 DNA reads TGTGCCAGCAACGCTGGGCTAGGCGGTTACACCGGGGAGCTGTTTTTT. Amino acids: CASNAGLGGYTGELFF. The chain recombines TRBV9 with TRBJ2-2; D remains ambiguous. Germline-derived CDR1 and CDR2 are SGDLS and YYNGEE. Trimming shortened V by 6 bases and J by 3 bases, and 18 bases separated the two germline ends. This CDR3 comprises 16 residues.

On this clonotype: No conserved phenylalanine or tryptophan is present at the end of the CDR3, so a read error is the likely explanation. V usage is TRBV29-1 and J usage is TRBJ2-3; D remains ambiguous. There are 11 residues in the CDR3. CDR1 is SQVTM, CDR2 ANQGSEA, per germline. The CDR3 region is CSIENTDTQYL. Written as DNA, the CDR3 is TGCAGCATTGAAAACACAGATACGCAGTATCTT.

As concerns this clonotype: An end of the junction differs from the germline gene, which may be a read error. This chain connects TRBV30 to TRBJ2-7; possibly TRBD1 or TRBD2 for D (5 bases each). CDR1 is GTSNPN and CDR2 is SVGIG in the germline V gene (reference sequence). This CDR3 comprises 14 residues. The CDR3 here is CAWSYSGAIYQQYF. The CDR3 DNA reads as TGTGCCTGGAGTTACTCCGGGGCGATCTACCAGCAGTACTTC.